A single sample gave rise to the 11 T cell receptor beta chains below, sequenced in a study of shared clonotypes between healthy human individuals. Using immunoSEQ multiplex PCR, the repertoire was profiled, and TCRdb retains in-frame clones only, with some absent. The table includes about 2.1 million clones, 80% to 95% detected once. Terminally differentiated effector memory CD45RA+ cells were excluded by CCR7 positive selection of CD45RO-negative cells. The specimen sequenced was naive CD8+ T cells from PBMCs. The receptors here all came from a man younger than 35 in good health. Some clones in this sample may be carry-over from other donors' samples.

Here the CDR3 reads CASSQGRDRAIKNTEAFF. CDR3 bases: TGTGCCAGCAGCCAAGGTCGGGACAGGGCCATCAAAAACACTGAAGCTTTCTTT. The chain uses TRBV14 and TRBJ1-1; 9 bases are a match to TRBD1. Germline assignment: CDR1 SGHDN and CDR2 FVKESK. This CDR3 has 18 residues. The V segment lost 1 base and the J segment 2 bases; nucleotides outside the gene matches: 11.

V gene TRBV4-1 combines with J gene TRBJ1-1; weak D call: TRBD1 (5 bases). Germline V gene sequence: CDR1 MGHRA, CDR2 YSYEKL. The CDR3 sequence is 15 residues long. Trimming took off 0 bases at V and 5 bases at J, with 13 bases between the two ends. This CDR3 reads CASSQEYGAGTEAFF. The CDR3 region has the DNA TGCGCCAGCAGCCAAGAATACGGGGCGGGAACTGAAGCTTTCTTT.

This clone was seen a single time. J is TRBJ2-6 and V is TRBV27; 10 bases agree with TRBD2. Germline V gene data show CDR1 as MNHEY and CDR2 as SMNVEV (reference sequence). V was clipped by 5 bases and J by 0 bases; unmatched bases: 10. The CDR3 is 19 amino acids. The CDR3 DNA sequence: TGTGCCAGCAGTACCTTTTACTGGACTAGCGGCTCTGGGGCCAACGTCCTGACTTTC. Its translation: CASSTFYWTSGSGANVLTF.

V and J are TRBV28 and TRBJ1-1; no reliable D call. Germline CDR1 and CDR2: MDHEN and SYDVKM. Deletions cut 5 bases from V and 0 bases from J, with 19 bases between. The length of the CDR3 is 17 residues. The CDR3 spells CASSTQTSQKMNTEAFF. Written as DNA, the CDR3 is TGTGCCAGCAGTACACAGACCTCTCAAAAAATGAACACTGAAGCTTTCTTT.

J is TRBJ1-1 and V is TRBV27; D is perhaps TRBD1 (5 bases). Deletions cut 6 bases from V and 4 bases from J, with 15 bases between. The CDR3 has 14 residues. Germline V CDR1 and CDR2: MNHEY, SMNVEV (reference sequence). In DNA form, the CDR3 reads TGTGCCAGCAGCAAGGGGAAATCGGGCACTGAAGCTTTCTTT. This codes for CASSKGKSGTEAFF.

The chain is built from TRBV5-6 and TRBJ2-1, with D possibly TRBD2 on 6 matching bases. This CDR3 spans 16 amino acids. V gave up 4 bases and J gave up 2 bases, with 16 bases separating them. The germline V gene has CDR1 SGHDT and CDR2 YYEEEE. The CDR3 sequence: CASSSTLSGPYNEQFF. The CDR3 nucleotides read TGTGCCAGCAGCAGTACACTAAGCGGGCCCTACAATGAGCAGTTCTTC. Variable domain in full (rest from reference TRBV5-6 and TRBJ2-1): DAGVTQSPTHLIKTRGQQVTLRCSPKSGHDTVSWYQQALGQGPQFIFQYYEEEERQRGNFPDRFSGHQFPNYSSELNVNALLLGDSALYLCASSSTLSGPYNEQFFGPGTRLTVL.

The V and J genes are TRBV4-3 and TRBJ2-1; D perhaps matches TRBD2 (6 bases). Germline CDR1 LGHNA, CDR2 YSLEER. The length of the CDR3 is 15 residues. V lost 2 bases and J 7 bases, leaving 15 bases between the germline ends. CDR3 nucleotides: TGCGCCAGCAGCCAACAGAGCGGGCCAGGGAATGAGCAGTTCTTC. Encoded protein: CASSQQSGPGNEQFF.

The chain is built from TRBV7-9 and TRBJ2-7; D is possibly TRBD1 or TRBD2 (5 bases each). Trimming stripped 5 bases from V and 1 base from J, with 15 bases between. Germline V lookup: CDR1 SEHNR, CDR2 FQNEAQ (reference sequence). CDR3 length: 15 residues. The CDR3 spells CASSPGWDGSYEQYF. CDR3 sequence (DNA): TGTGCCAGCAGCCCGGGCTGGGACGGATCCTACGAGCAGTACTTC.

The chain combines TRBV9 with TRBJ2-5, with TRBD2 matching over 8 bases. Trimming took 5 bases from V and 5 from J; bases not matched to a gene: 14. In germline, CDR1 is SGDLS, CDR2 YYNGEE. The CDR3 has 16 residues. The chain's CDR3 is CASSSSREGVRETQYF. The CDR3 coding sequence is TGTGCCAGCAGTTCGTCCCGGGAGGGTGTGAGGGAGACCCAGTACTTC. Looking up the rest from reference TRBV9 and TRBJ2-5 gives the full variable domain: DSGVTQTPKHLITATGQRVTLRCSPRSGDLSVYWYQQSLDQGLQFLIQYYNGEERAKGNILERFSAQQFPDLHSELNLSSLELGDSALYFCASSSSREGVRETQYFGPGTRLLVL.

The V gene is TRBV13, the J gene TRBJ1-1; D ambiguous. Germline V gene data show CDR1 as PRHDT and CDR2 as FYEKMQ (reference sequence). The CDR3 consists of 13 residues. The V end was cut by 0 bases, the J end by 11 bases, with 13 bases between. DNA of the CDR3: TGTGCCAGCAGCTTAGGCCGGCGCATTGTGGCTTTCTTT. It yields the protein CASSLGRRIVAFF.

J is TRBJ1-2 and V is TRBV11-2; no reliable D call. The germline V gene encodes CDR1 SGHAT and CDR2 FQNNGV. The CDR3 has 12 residues. V was pared by 4 bases and J by 4 bases, with 7 bases between. CDR3 residues: CASSSRTYGYTF. DNA of the CDR3: TGTGCCAGCAGCTCCAGGACCTATGGCTACACCTTC.